This T cell receptor (beta chain) came from a study of blood T cell repertoires in COVID-19. Study in general: Samples of COVID-19 (acute and convalescent) were obtained from the United States, Italy and Spain.

In the authors' workflow: How many nucleated cells were present was estimated from reference gene primer amplification. Measured with immunoSEQ multiplex PCR; TCRdb has only the in-frame clones, and not every one. That table is the source of V, J and clone size, and D and trimming were worked out from the DNA. Altogether 85,000 to 120,000 clones are present, 80% to 90% being singletons, with the ten largest covering around 10%. Sequenced material: peripheral blood. This sequence was found in a man aged 35-49 years with active or convalescent COVID-19.

The CDR3 region is CASSLAGGNTEAFF. The CDR3 DNA is TGTGCCAGCAGTTTAGCAGGGGGGAACACTGAAGCTTTCTTT. The chain couples TRBV6-6 to TRBJ1-1; 7 bases are a match to TRBD1. The germline V gene has CDR1 MNHNY and CDR2 SVGAGI (reference sequence). The CDR3 has 14 amino acids. After removal of 4 bases from V and 1 base from J, the junction contained 3 bases not matched to a gene.